Shown below are 19 T cell receptor beta chains from a single sample sequenced in a study of blood T cell repertoires in COVID-19. Repertoires were generated with immunoSEQ multiplex PCR, while TCRdb's copy carries only in-frame clones and drops some. Seen here are approximately 150,000 clones, 75% to 85% observed once, and the top ten hold about 7.8%. Specimen: peripheral blood. These receptors were obtained from a woman aged 55-69 years with COVID-19, enrolled during active disease.

This chain's CDR3 is CASSSGGPYNEQFF. The CDR3 bases are TGTGCCAGCAGTTCAGGAGGCCCCTACAATGAGCAGTTCTTC. The chain carries TRBV6-5 and TRBJ2-1; D is perhaps TRBD2 (5 bases). Germline V gene sequence: CDR1 MNHEY, CDR2 SVGAGI. Trimming pared 4 bases from V and 2 bases from J, leaving 9 bases between. This CDR3 region has 14 residues.

The chain has TRBV2 and TRBJ2-7; D remains unclear. The CDR3 runs to 13 residues. Per the germline V gene, CDR1 is SNHLY and CDR2 is FYNNEI. Trimming removed 4 bases at V and 6 bases at J, with 13 bases between. The CDR3 loop reads CASSGYHGSEQYV. CDR3 nucleotide sequence: TGTGCCAGCAGTGGCTATCATGGTTCCGAGCAGTACGTC.

CDR3 sequence (DNA): TGCAGCGTGACTGTGAGGGATACGCAGTATTTT. Translation: CSVTVRDTQYF. The rearrangement joins TRBV29-1 to TRBJ2-3, with D hard to call. The V end lost 6 bases, the J end lost 6 bases, and 10 bases lay between the germline ends. Germline-derived CDR1 and CDR2 are SQVTM and ANQGSEA. This CDR3 region has 11 residues.

V is TRBV1 and J is TRBJ2-7; the listed D gene, TRBD2, was not tested against the DNA. TRBV1 is given as a pseudogene. The CDR3 is 16 residues long. CDR3 sequence reads: CTSSQEASGGQNEQYV. The CDR3 coding sequence is TGCACCAGCAGCCAAGAGGCTAGCGGGGGACAAAACGAGCAGTACGTC.

This chain uses TRBV21-1 with TRBJ2-3; the D call of TRBD2 is as the table states it, not checked on the DNA. TRBV21-1 is a recognized pseudogene. This CDR3 spans 17 amino acids. As DNA, the CDR3 is TGTGCCAGTAGGTGGCTAGCGGGAGGAGGCAGCACAGATACGCAGTATTTT. Amino acid sequence: CASRWLAGGGSTDTQYF.

This clone has more than one count but fewer than ten. This chain joins TRBV2 and TRBJ2-3; possible D gene TRBD2, 6 bases. CDR3 length: 15 residues. Germline-derived CDR1 and CDR2 are SNHLY and FYNNEI. Trimming removed 5 bases from V and 0 bases from J, with 12 bases in between. The CDR3 DNA sequence: TGTGCCAGCAGTCCGGTAGGGACTAGCACAGATACGCAGTATTTT. This encodes CASSPVGTSTDTQYF. Variable domain in full (rest from reference TRBV2 and TRBJ2-3): EPEVTQTPSHQVTQMGQEVILRCVPISNHLYFYWYRQILGQKVEFLVSFYNNEISEKSEIFDDQFSVERPDGSNFTLKIRSTKLEDSAMYFCASSPVGTSTDTQYFGPGTRLTVL.

J is TRBJ2-3 and V is TRBV5-4; D not certain. The CDR3 extends over 12 amino acids. The V gene's germline CDR1 is SGHNT and CDR2 YYREEE (reference sequence). V was trimmed by 7 bases and J by 10 bases, leaving 16 bases between them. The DNA of the CDR3 is TGTGCCAGCCGCGGTCCCGAGAATTCGCAGTATTTT. Its protein is CASRGPENSQYF.

In its sample, this clone was seen a few times. This chain links TRBV5-1 with TRBJ1-1, with D unclear. Looked up from germline, CDR1 is SGHRS and CDR2 is YFSETQ. The CDR3 totals 13 residues. V shed 0 bases and J shed 5 bases, with 8 bases lying between them. The DNA of the CDR3 is TGCGCCAGCAGCTTGGGGGCAGGAACTGAAGCTTTCTTT. Protein product: CASSLGAGTEAFF. Using reference TRBV5-1 and TRBJ1-1 for the parts outside the CDR3, the full variable domain is KAGVTQTPRYLIKTRGQQVTLSCSPISGHRSVSWYQQTPGQGLQFLFEYFSETQRNKGNFPGRFSGRQFSNSRSEMNVSTLELGDSALYLCASSLGAGTEAFFGQGTRLTVV.

The V and J genes are TRBV19 and TRBJ1-3, with TRBD1 matching 8 bases. The CDR3 covers 15 residues. J lost 4 bases, V lost 5 bases, and 7 bases had no gene match. CDR1 and CDR2 (germline): LNHDA, SQIVND (reference sequence). Here the CDR3 reads CASSGYRGAGNTIYF. The CDR3 coding sequence is TGTGCCAGTAGTGGATACAGGGGGGCCGGAAACACCATATATTTT.

The chain joins TRBV19 to TRBJ1-2, with 7 bases matching TRBD1. CDR3 length: 15 amino acids. The germline V gene has CDR1 LNHDA and CDR2 SQIVND (reference sequence). V shed 0 bases and J 7 bases; nucleotides not matched to a gene: 8. CDR3 region: CASSIERTGGSGYTF. The CDR3 nucleotides read TGTGCCAGTAGTATAGAAAGGACAGGAGGCTCTGGCTACACCTTC.

The chain uses TRBV11-2 and TRBJ2-3; TRBD1 aligns across 7 bases. Germline V lookup: CDR1 SGHAT, CDR2 FQNNGV. J lost 5 bases, V lost 5 bases, and 4 bases had no gene match. This CDR3 comprises 13 residues. The CDR3 nucleotides read TGTGCCAGCAGCCCAGGACAGGAAGATACGCAGTATTTT. It yields the protein CASSPGQEDTQYF.

This clone appeared once. The chain employs TRBV6-5 and TRBJ2-7; TRBD2 agrees at 11 bases. The CDR3 extends over 15 amino acids. Germline V gene lookup returns CDR1 MNHEY and CDR2 SVGAGI. V dropped 7 bases and J dropped 4; count of bases not matched to a gene: 9. The CDR3 loop is CASKNLVAGGYEQYF. The DNA of the CDR3 is TGTGCCAGCAAAAACCTAGTAGCGGGAGGGTACGAGCAGTACTTC.

The table lists this clone with a count of one. The CDR3 DNA reads TGTGCCAGCAGCCAAGACTACCGGGACAGGGGTAACAATGAGCAGTTCTTC. The encoded protein is CASSQDYRDRGNNEQFF. V usage is TRBV4-2 and J usage is TRBJ2-1; 10 nucleotides match TRBD1. Germline CDR1 and CDR2: LGHNA and YNFKEQ. J lost 5 bases, V lost 0 bases, and 7 bases had no gene match. The CDR3 covers 17 residues.

The chain couples TRBV10-2 to TRBJ2-5, with D unresolved. The CDR3 is 13 residues long. The germline V gene has CDR1 WSHSY and CDR2 SAAADI. With 5 bases removed from V and 1 base from J, the gap between germline ends came to 8 bases. This CDR3 is CASSKPGQETQYF. The CDR3 DNA is TGCGCCAGCAGTAAGCCAGGCCAAGAGACCCAGTACTTC.

The J gene is TRBJ1-5, the V gene TRBV2; D possibly corresponds to TRBD1 (5 bases). Germline loops: CDR1 SNHLY, CDR2 FYNNEI. Trimming stripped 8 bases from V and 6 bases from J, with 14 bases between. The CDR3 contains 13 residues. This CDR3 is CASCREISQPQHF. In DNA form, the CDR3 reads TGTGCCAGCTGCAGGGAAATATCTCAGCCCCAGCATTTT.

J is TRBJ2-3 and V is TRBV2; D is uncertain. The CDR3 extends over 15 amino acids. Trimming took 3 bases from V and 3 from J, leaving 13 bases between them. The germline V gene encodes CDR1 SNHLY and CDR2 FYNNEI. The CDR3 bases are TGTGCCAGCAGTGATGGCAGGATTGATACAGATACGCAGTATTTT. Protein: CASSDGRIDTDTQYF. The whole variable domain, filled in from reference TRBV2 and TRBJ2-3, reads EPEVTQTPSHQVTQMGQEVILRCVPISNHLYFYWYRQILGQKVEFLVSFYNNEISEKSEIFDDQFSVERPDGSNFTLKIRSTKLEDSAMYFCASSDGRIDTDTQYFGPGTRLTVL.

This clone showed up just a few times. The V gene is TRBV28, the J gene TRBJ2-1, with D perhaps TRBD2 (6 bases). The germline CDR1 and CDR2 sequences are MDHEN and SYDVKM. V was clipped by 6 bases and J by 7 bases, with 22 bases between them. CDR3 length: 16 residues. This chain's CDR3 is CASSWGRRGAGNEQFF. CDR3 in DNA: TGTGCCAGCAGCTGGGGGAGGAGAGGAGCCGGAAATGAGCAGTTCTTC.

The genes are TRBV3-1 (or the pseudogene TRBV3-2) and TRBJ2-7; TRBD2 aligns across 10 bases. Germline loops: CDR1 LGHDT, CDR2 YNNKEL (reference sequence). J was trimmed by 5 bases and V by 4 bases; bases with no gene match: 5. CDR3 length: 14 residues. CDR3 sequence: CASSPSGRENEQYF. CDR3 DNA: TGTGCCAGCAGCCCCAGCGGGAGGGAAAACGAGCAGTACTTC.

This sequence joins TRBV11-1 and TRBJ1-6; 7 bases map to TRBD1. The germline gives CDR1 SGHAT, CDR2 FQDESV (reference sequence). The CDR3 consists of 14 residues. J lost 5 bases, V lost 3 bases, and 1 base had no gene match. The CDR3 region has the DNA TGTGCCAGCAGCTTCGGGACAGATAATTCACCCCTCCACTTT. Translation: CASSFGTDNSPLHF. Combining the CDR3 with reference TRBV11-1 and TRBJ1-6 gives the whole variable domain EAEVAQSPRYKITEKSQAVAFWCDPISGHATLYWYRQILGQGPELLVQFQDESVVDDSQLPKDRFSAERLKGVDSTLKIQPAELGDSAMYLCASSFGTDNSPLHFGNGTRLTVT.